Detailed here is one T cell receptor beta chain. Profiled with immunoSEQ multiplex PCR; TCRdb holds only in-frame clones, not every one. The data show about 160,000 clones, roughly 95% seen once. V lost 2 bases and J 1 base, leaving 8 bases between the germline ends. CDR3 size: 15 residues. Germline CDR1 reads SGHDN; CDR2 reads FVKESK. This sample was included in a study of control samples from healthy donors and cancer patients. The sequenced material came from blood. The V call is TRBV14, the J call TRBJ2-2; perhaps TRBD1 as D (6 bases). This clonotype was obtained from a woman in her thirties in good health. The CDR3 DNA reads TGTGCCAGCAGCCAACTGGGACAGAACACCGGGGAGCTGTTTTTT. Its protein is CASSQLGQNTGELFF. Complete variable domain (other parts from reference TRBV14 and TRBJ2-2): EAGVTQFPSHSVIEKGQTVTLRCDPISGHDNLYWYRRVMGKEIKFLLHFVKESKQDESGMPNNRFLAERTGGTYSTLKVQPAELEDSGVYFCASSQLGQNTGELFFGEGSRLTVL.